The rows below give T cell receptor beta chains drawn from one sample of a study of a mutant IDH1 vaccine in newly diagnosed glioma. The antigens for these receptors are not known. Assay: immunoSEQ multiplex PCR; the TCRdb copy retains only in-frame clones and omits some. This sample carries some 60,000 clones, roughly four fifths of them seen once, and the ten largest clones take approximately 3.8%. The sample was PBMCs, taken from a glioma patient whose treatment included an IDH1 peptide vaccine. The receptors originated from a man younger than 45 with glioma. The CDR3 runs from the conserved cysteine through the conserved F or W. The D gene is left open where the match is weak. Rows give clone size only sometimes, using once, few, many, or a class for an expanded clone.

J | size | V | D | DNA | CDR3
TRBJ2-6 | few | TRBV5-1 | - | TGCGCCAGCAGGGTGGGACAATCCTCTGGGGCCAACGTCCTGACTTTC | CASRVGQSSGANVLTF
TRBJ1-1 | - | TRBV30 | TRBD1 | TGTGCCTTCGACTCGGGACAGGTGAGCACTGAAGCTTTCTTT | CAFDSGQVSTEAFF
TRBJ1-6 | - | TRBV13 | - | TGTGCCAGCAGTCGGGCGGGGCGGTCCTATAATTCACCCCTCCACTTT | CASSRAGRSYNSPLHF
TRBJ2-1 | - | TRBV7-2 | - | TGTGCCAGCAGCTTATCGATCCAACGAAGCCAGTTCTTC | CASSLSIQRSQFF
TRBJ2-5 | - | TRBV30 | TRBD2 | TGTGCCTGGAGGGCGCTACTAGCGGGAGCGGGAGAGCAGTACTTC | CAWRALLAGAGEQYF
TRBJ1-2 | - | TRBV6-5 | - | TGTGCCAGCAGCCGTCAAGGAGTGGGGGCTGGCTACACCTTC | CASSRQGVGAGYTF
TRBJ1-4 | - | TRBV19 | - | TGTGCCAGTAGGACAGTGGCGACAACTAATGAAAAACTGTTTTTT | CASRTVATTNEKLFF
TRBJ1-6 | - | TRBV18 | TRBD1 | TGTGCCAGCTCACCACCGGCGTCAGGGGGTCGTTATAATTCACCCCTCCACTTT | CASSPPASGGRYNSPLHF
TRBJ1-4 | - | TRBV7-2 | - | TGTGCCAGCAGCCCTAACCCGGGGCCATTAGAACTGTTTTTT | CASSPNPGPLELFF
TRBJ1-6 | once | TRBV30 | - | TGTGCCTGGAGTGGGGGGCGAGGAGGATCACCCCTCCACTTT | CAWSGGRGGSPLHF
TRBJ2-5 | few | TRBV5-4 | - | TGTGCCAGCAGCAATTCCGGAAGAGGTCGGGGAGAGACCCAGTACTTC | CASSNSGRGRGETQYF
TRBJ1-2 | - | TRBV30 | - | TGTGCCTGGAGCGAGGGATTCTATGGCTACACCTTC | CAWSEGFYGYTF
TRBJ1-4 | - | TRBV4-1 | - | TGCGCCAGCAGCCAAGAGGTCAGCCGGGTGGGTGAAAAACTGTTTTTT | CASSQEVSRVGEKLFF
TRBJ1-1 | - | TRBV7-8 | - | TGTGCCAGCAGCTTAACGCGGGCACAGAAGAGGACTGAAGCTTTCTTT | CASSLTRAQKRTEAFF
TRBJ1-2 | - | TRBV28 | TRBD1 | TGTGCCAGCAGTTATTACCCCCTCACCGGGACAGCCGATGGCTACACCTTC | CASSYYPLTGTADGYTF
TRBJ1-1 | - | TRBV29-1 | - | TGCAGCGTTGTGGCGCAGGTTTTAACTGAAGCTTTCTTT | CSVVAQVLTEAFF